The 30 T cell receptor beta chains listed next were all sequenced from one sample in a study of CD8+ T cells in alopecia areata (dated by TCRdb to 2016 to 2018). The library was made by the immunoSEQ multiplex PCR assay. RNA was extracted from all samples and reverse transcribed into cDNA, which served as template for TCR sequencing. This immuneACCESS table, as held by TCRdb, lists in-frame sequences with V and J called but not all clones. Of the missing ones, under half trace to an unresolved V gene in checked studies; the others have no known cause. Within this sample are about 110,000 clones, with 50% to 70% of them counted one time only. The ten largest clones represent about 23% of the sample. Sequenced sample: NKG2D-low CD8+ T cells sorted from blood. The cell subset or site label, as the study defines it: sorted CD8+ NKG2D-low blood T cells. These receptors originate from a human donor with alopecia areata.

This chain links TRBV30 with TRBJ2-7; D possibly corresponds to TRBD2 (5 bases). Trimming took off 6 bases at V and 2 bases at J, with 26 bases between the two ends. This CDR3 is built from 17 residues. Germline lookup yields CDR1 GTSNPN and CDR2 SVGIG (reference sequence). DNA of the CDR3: TGTGCCTGCCATAAGATAGAGGGTCTGGGAAAGGCCTACGAGCAGTACTTC. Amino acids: CACHKIEGLGKAYEQYF.

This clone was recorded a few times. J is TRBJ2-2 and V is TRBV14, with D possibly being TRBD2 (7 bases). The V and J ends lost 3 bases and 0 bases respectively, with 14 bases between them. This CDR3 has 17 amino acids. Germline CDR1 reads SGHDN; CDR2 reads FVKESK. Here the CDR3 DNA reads TGTGCCAGCAGCCAGTGGGCGGGGGACACGAACACCGGGGAGCTGTTTTTT. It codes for CASSQWAGDTNTGELFF.

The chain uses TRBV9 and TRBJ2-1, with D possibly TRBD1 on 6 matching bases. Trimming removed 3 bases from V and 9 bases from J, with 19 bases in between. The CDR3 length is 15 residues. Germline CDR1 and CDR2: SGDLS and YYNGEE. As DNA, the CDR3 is TGTGCCAGCAGCGCCTCCGGGACACCGAACGGTGAGCAGTTCTTC. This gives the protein CASSASGTPNGEQFF.

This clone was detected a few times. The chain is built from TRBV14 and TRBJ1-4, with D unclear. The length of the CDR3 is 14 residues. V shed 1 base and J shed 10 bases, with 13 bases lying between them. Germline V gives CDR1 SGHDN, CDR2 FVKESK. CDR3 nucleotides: TGTGCCAGCAGCCAAGTGTTAGGGTCGGGAAAACTGTTTTTT. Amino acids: CASSQVLGSGKLFF.

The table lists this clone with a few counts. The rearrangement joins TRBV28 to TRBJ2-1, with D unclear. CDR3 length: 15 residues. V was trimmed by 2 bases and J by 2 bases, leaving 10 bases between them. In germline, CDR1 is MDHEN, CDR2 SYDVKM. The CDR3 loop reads CASSLTRLTYNEQFF. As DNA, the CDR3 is TGTGCCAGCAGTTTAACACGCCTAACCTACAATGAGCAGTTCTTC.

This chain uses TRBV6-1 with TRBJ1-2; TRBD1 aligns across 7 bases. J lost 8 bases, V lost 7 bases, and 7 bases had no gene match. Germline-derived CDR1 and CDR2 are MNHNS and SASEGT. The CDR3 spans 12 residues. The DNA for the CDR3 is TGTGCCAGCATAGACAGGGCTTCCGGCTACACCTTC. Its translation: CASIDRASGYTF.

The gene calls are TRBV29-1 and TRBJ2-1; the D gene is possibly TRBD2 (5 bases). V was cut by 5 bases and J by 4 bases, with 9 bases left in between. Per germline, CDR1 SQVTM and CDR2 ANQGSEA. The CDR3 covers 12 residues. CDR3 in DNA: TGCAGCGTTATGGACTCGTACAATGAGCAGTTCTTC. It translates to CSVMDSYNEQFF.

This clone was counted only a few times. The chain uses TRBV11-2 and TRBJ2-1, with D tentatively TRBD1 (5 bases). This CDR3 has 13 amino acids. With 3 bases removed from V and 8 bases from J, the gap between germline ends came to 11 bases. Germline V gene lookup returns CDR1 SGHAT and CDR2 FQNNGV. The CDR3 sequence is CASSFRQIDEQFF. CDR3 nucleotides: TGTGCCAGCAGCTTTAGACAGATCGATGAGCAGTTCTTC.

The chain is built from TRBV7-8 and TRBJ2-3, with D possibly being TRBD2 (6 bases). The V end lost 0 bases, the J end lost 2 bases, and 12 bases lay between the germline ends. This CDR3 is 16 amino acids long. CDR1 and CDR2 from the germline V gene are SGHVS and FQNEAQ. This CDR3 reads CASSLAFAGYTDTQYF. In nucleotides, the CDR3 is TGTGCCAGCAGCTTAGCGTTCGCGGGATACACAGATACGCAGTATTTT.

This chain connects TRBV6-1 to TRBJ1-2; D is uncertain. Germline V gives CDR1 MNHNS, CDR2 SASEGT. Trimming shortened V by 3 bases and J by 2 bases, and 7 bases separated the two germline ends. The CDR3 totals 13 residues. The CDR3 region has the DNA TGTGCCAGCAGTGAGATCCGGAACTATGGCTACACCTTC. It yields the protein CASSEIRNYGYTF.

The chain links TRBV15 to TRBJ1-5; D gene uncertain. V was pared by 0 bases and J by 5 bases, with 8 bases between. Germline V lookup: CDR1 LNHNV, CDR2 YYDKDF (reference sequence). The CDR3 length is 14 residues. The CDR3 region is CATSRDWSDQPQHF. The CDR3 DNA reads TGTGCCACCAGCAGAGATTGGTCGGATCAGCCCCAGCATTTT.

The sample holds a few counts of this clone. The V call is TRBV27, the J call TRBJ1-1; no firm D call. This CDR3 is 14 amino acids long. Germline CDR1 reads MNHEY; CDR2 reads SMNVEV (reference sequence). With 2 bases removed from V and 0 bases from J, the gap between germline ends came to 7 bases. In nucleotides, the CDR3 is TGTGCCAGCAGTTTAGCCCACCTGAACACTGAAGCTTTCTTT. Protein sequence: CASSLAHLNTEAFF.

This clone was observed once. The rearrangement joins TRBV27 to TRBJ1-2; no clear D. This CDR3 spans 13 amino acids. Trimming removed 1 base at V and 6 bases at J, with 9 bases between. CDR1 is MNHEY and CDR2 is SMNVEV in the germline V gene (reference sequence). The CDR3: CASSLLAGDGYTF. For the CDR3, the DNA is TGTGCCAGCAGTTTATTGGCTGGCGATGGCTACACCTTC.

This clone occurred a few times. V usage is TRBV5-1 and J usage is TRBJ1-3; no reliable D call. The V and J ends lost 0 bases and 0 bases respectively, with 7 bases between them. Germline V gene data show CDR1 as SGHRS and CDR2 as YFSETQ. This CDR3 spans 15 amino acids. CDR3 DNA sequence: TGCGCCAGCAGCTTGGCCGGGAACTCTGGAAACACCATATATTTT. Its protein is CASSLAGNSGNTIYF.

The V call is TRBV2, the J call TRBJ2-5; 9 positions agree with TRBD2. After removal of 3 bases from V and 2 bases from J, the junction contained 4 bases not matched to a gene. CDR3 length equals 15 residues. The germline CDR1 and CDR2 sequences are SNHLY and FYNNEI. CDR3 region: CASSETSGRQETQYF. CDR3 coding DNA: TGTGCCAGCAGTGAGACTAGCGGCAGACAAGAGACCCAGTACTTC.

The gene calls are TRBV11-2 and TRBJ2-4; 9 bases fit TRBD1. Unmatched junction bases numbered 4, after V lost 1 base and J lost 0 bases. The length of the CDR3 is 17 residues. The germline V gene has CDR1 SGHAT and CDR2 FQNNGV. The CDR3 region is CASSLGRTGVAKNIQYF. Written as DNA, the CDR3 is TGTGCCAGCAGCTTAGGAAGGACAGGGGTAGCCAAAAACATTCAGTACTTC.

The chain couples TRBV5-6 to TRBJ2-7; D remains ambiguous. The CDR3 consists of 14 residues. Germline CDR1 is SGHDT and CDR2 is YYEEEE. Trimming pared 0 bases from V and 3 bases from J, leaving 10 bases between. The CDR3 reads CASSLALKDYEQYF. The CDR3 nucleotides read TGTGCCAGCAGCTTGGCCTTAAAGGACTACGAGCAGTACTTC.

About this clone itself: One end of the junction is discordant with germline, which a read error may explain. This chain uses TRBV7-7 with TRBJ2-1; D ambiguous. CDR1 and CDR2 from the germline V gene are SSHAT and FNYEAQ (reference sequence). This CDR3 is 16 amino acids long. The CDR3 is CASSLGRENYYNEQFF. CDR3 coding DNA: TGTGCTAGCAGCTTAGGGCGAGAAAACTACTACAATGAGCAGTTCTTC.

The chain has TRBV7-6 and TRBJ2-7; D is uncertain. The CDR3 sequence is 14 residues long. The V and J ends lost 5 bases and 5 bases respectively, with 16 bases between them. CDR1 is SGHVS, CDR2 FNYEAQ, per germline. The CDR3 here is CASSPPDLNHEQYF. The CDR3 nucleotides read TGTGCCAGCAGCCCACCTGACCTCAACCACGAGCAGTACTTC. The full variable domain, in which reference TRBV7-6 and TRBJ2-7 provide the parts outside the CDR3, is GAGVSQSPRYKVTKRGQDVALRCDPISGHVSLYWYRQALGQGPEFLTYFNYEAQQDKSGLPNDRFSAERPEGSISTLTIQRTEQRDSAMYRCASSPPDLNHEQYFGPGTRLTVT.

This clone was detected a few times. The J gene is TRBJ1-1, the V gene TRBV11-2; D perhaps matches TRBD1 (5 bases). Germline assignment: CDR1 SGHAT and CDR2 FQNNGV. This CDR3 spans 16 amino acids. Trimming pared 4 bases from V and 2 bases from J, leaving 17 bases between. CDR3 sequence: CASSSIRWGGNTEAFF. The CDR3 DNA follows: TGTGCCAGCAGCTCTATACGCTGGGGGGGAAACACTGAAGCTTTCTTT.

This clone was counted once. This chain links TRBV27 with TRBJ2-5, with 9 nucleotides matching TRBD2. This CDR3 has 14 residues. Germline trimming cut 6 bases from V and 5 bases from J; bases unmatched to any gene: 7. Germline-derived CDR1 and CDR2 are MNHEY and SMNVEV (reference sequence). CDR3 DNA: TGTGCCAGCAGCGAAAGACTAGCGGTGGAGACCCAGTACTTC. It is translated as CASSERLAVETQYF.

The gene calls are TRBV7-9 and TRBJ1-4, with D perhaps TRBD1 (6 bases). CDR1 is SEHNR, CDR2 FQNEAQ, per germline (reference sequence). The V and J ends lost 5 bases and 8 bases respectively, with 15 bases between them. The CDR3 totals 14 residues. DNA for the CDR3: TGTGCCAGCAGCGACCGGGACATCGGAGAAAAACTGTTTTTT. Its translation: CASSDRDIGEKLFF. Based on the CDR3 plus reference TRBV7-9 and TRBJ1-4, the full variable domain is DTGVSQNPRHKITKRGQNVTFRCDPISEHNRLYWYRQTLGQGPEFLTYFQNEAQLEKSRLLSDRFSAERPKGSFSTLEIQRTEQGDSAMYLCASSDRDIGEKLFFGSGTQLSVL.

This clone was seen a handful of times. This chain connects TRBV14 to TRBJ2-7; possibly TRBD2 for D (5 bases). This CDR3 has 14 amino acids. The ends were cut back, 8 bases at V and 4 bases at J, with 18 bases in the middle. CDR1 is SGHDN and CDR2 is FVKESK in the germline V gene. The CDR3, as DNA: TGTGCCAGCGGTAAGACTATCGCTGGATACGAGCAGTACTTC. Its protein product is CASGKTIAGYEQYF.

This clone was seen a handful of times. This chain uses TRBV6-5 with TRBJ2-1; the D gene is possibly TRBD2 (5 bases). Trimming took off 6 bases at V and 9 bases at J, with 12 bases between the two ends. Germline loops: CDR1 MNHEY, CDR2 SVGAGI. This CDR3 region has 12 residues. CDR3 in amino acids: CASRTGLGEQFF. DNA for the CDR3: TGTGCCAGCAGGACCGGACTGGGTGAGCAGTTCTTC.

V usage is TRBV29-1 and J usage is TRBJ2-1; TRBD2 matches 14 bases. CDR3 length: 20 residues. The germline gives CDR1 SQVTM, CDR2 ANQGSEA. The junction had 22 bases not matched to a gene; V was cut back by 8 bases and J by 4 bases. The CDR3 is CSSRGQLRLAGGSEYNEQFF. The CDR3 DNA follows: TGCAGCAGTCGCGGACAGCTAAGACTAGCGGGAGGGTCGGAATACAATGAGCAGTTCTTC.

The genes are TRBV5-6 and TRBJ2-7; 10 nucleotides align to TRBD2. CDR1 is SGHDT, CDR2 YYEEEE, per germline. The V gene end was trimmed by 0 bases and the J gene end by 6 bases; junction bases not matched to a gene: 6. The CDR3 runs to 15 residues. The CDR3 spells CASSLVSSGSLEQYF. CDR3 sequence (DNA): TGTGCCAGCAGCTTGGTTTCTAGCGGGAGCCTCGAGCAGTACTTC.

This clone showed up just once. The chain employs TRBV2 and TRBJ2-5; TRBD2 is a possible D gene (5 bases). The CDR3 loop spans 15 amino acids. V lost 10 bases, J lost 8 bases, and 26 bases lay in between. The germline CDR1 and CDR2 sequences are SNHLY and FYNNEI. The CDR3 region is CATLKSPGEKRTQYF. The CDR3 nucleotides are TGTGCCACCCTAAAGAGTCCCGGGGAAAAGAGAACCCAGTACTTC.

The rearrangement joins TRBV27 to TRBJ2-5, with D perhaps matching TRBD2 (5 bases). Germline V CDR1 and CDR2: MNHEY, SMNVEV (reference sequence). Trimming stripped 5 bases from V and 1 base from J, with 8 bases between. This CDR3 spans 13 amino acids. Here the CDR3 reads CASSPGIQETQYF. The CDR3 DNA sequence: TGTGCCAGCAGTCCGGGAATCCAAGAGACCCAGTACTTC.

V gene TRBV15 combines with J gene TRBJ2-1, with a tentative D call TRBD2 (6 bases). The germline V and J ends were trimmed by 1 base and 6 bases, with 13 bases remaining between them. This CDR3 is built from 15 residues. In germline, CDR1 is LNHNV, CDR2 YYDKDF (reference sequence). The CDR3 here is CATSRVPPGVNEQFF. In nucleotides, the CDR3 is TGTGCCACCAGCAGAGTTCCCCCGGGAGTCAATGAGCAGTTCTTC. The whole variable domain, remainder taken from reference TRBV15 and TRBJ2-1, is DAMVIQNPRYQVTQFGKPVTLSCSQTLNHNVMYWYQQKSSQAPKLLFHYYDKDFNNEADTPDNFQSRRPNTSFCFLDIRSPGLGDTAMYLCATSRVPPGVNEQFFGPGTRLTVL.

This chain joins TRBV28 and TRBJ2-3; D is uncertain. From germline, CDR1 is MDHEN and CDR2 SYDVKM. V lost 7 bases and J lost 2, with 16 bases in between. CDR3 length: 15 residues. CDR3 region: CASIKSAEPTDTQYF. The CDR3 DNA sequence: TGTGCCAGCATTAAGTCGGCGGAACCCACAGATACGCAGTATTTT.